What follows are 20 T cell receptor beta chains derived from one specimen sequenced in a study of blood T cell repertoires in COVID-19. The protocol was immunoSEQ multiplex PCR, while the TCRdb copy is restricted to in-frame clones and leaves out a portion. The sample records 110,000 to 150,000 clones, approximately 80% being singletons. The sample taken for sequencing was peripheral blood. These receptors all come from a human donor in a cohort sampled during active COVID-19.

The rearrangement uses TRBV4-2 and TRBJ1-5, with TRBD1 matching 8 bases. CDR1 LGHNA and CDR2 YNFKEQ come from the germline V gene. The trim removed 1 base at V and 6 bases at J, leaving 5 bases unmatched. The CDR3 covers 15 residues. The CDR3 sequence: CASSQGGTGIQPQHF. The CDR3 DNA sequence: TGTGCCAGCAGCCAAGGAGGGACAGGCATTCAGCCCCAGCATTTT.

The DNA for the CDR3 is TGTGCCAGCAGTTTCTCAGGGAAGTTGAAGTACTTC. Protein product: CASSFSGKLKYF. V gene TRBV28 combines with J gene TRBJ2-7, with D perhaps matching TRBD1 (5 bases). The CDR3 runs 12 residues. Per germline, CDR1 MDHEN and CDR2 SYDVKM. Trimming pared 3 bases from V and 11 bases from J, leaving 14 bases between.

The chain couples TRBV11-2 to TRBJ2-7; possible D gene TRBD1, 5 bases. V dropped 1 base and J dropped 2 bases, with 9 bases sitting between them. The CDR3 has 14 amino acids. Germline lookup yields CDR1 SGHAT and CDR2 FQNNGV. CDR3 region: CASSLGQGPYEQYF. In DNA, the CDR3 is TGTGCCAGCAGCTTAGGTCAGGGTCCCTACGAGCAGTACTTC.

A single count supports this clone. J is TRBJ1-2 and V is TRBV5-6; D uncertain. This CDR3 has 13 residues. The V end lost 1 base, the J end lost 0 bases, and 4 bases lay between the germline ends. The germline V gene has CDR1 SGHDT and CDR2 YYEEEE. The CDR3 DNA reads TGTGCCAGCAGCTTGTTTACTAACTATGGCTACACCTTC. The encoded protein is CASSLFTNYGYTF. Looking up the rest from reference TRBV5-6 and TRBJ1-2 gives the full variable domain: DAGVTQSPTHLIKTRGQQVTLRCSPKSGHDTVSWYQQALGQGPQFIFQYYEEEERQRGNFPDRFSGHQFPNYSSELNVNALLLGDSALYLCASSLFTNYGYTFGSGTRLTVV.

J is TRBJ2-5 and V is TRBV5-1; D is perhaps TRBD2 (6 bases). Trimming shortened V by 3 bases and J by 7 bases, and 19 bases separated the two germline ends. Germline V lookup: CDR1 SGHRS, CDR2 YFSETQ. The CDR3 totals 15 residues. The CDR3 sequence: CASSSEGGQWGTQYF. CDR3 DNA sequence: TGCGCCAGCAGCTCGGAAGGAGGGCAATGGGGGACCCAGTACTTC.

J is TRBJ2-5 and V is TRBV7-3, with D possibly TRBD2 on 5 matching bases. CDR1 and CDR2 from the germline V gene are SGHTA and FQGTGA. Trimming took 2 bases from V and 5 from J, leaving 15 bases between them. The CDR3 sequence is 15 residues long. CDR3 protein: CASSLVAGRVETQYF. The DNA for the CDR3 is TGTGCCAGCAGCTTAGTTGCGGGTAGAGTCGAGACCCAGTACTTC.

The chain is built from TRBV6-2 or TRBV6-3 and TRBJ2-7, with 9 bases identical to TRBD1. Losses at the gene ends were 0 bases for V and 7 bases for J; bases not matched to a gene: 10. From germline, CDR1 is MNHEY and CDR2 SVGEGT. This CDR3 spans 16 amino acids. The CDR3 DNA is TGTGCCAGCAGTTACTCGATATGGGACAGGGAATTTGAGCAGTACTTC. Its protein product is CASSYSIWDREFEQYF.

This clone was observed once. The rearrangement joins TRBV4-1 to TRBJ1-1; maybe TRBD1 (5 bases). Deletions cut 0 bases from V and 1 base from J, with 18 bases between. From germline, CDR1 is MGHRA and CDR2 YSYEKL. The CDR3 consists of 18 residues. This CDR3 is CASSQDLLAGSRNTEAFF. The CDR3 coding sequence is TGCGCCAGCAGCCAAGATCTTTTGGCAGGGTCGAGGAACACTGAAGCTTTCTTT.

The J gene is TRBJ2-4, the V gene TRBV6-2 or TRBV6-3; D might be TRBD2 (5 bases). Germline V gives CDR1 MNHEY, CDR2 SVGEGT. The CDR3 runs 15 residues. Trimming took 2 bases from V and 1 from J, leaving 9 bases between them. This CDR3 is CASSYTGLAKNIQYF. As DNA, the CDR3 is TGTGCCAGCAGTTACACGGGATTGGCCAAAAACATTCAGTACTTC.

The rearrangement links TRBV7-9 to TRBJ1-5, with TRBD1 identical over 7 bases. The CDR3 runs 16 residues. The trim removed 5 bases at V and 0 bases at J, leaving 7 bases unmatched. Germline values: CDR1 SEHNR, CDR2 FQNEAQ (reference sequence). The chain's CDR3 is CASSTHRGNSNQPQHF. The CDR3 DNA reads TGTGCCAGCAGCACACACAGGGGAAATAGCAATCAGCCCCAGCATTTT.

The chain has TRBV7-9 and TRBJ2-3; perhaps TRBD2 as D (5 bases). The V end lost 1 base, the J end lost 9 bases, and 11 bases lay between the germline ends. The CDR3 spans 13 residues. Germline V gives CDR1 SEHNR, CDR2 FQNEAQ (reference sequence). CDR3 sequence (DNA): TGTGCCAGCAGCTTAGTGGAGGATGTCACGCAGTATTTT. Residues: CASSLVEDVTQYF.

In nucleotides, the CDR3 is TGCAGCGTGGGGGACTTTAACATTCAGTACTTC. It codes for CSVGDFNIQYF. V and J are TRBV29-1 and TRBJ2-4; possible D gene TRBD2, 6 bases. Germline loops: CDR1 SQVTM, CDR2 ANQGSEA. The length of the CDR3 is 11 residues. Trimming took off 6 bases at V and 7 bases at J, with 10 bases between the two ends.

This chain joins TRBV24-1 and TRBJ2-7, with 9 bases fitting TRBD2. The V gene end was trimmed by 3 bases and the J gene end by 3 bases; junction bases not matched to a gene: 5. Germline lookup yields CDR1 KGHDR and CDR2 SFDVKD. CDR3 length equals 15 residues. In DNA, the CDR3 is TGTGCCACCAGTGATACCGTAGCGGGAGACTACGAGCAGTACTTC. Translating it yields CATSDTVAGDYEQYF.

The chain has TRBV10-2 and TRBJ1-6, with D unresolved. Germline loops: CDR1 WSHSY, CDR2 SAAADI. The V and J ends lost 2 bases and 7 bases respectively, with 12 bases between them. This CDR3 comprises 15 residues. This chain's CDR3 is CASSEVGRENSPLHF. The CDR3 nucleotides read TGCGCCAGCAGTGAGGTGGGCAGAGAAAATTCACCCCTCCACTTT.

The CDR3 loop is CASSFFSGRRKAPDLGGAFF. Written as DNA, the CDR3 is TGTGCCAGCAGTTTTTTTTCGGGAAGAAGGAAAGCTCCCGATCTAGGGGGAGCTTTCTTT. The V gene is TRBV28, the J gene TRBJ1-1; D may be TRBD1 (6 bases). Deletions cut 3 bases from V and 10 bases from J, with 36 bases between. The germline gives CDR1 MDHEN, CDR2 SYDVKM. The CDR3 runs to 20 residues.

The DNA for the CDR3 is TGTGCCAGCAGCCAAGCGGACTTTTCGGCTGGCAATCAGCCCCAGCATTTT. Its translation: CASSQADFSAGNQPQHF. This chain joins TRBV4-2 and TRBJ1-5; D ambiguous. Germline V lookup: CDR1 LGHNA, CDR2 YNFKEQ. V was cut by 1 base and J by 2 bases, with 15 bases left in between. The CDR3 spans 17 residues.

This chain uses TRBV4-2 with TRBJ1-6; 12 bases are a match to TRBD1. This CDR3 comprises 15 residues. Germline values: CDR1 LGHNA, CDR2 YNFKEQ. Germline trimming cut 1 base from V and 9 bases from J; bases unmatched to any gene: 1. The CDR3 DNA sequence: TGTGCCAGCAGCCAAGGGGACAGGGGGCTTTCACCCCTCCACTTT. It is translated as CASSQGDRGLSPLHF.

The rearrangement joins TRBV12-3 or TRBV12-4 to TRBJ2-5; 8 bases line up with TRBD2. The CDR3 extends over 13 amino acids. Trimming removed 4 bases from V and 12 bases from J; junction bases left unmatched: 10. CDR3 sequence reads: CASSSGGPVDKYF. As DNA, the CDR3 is TGTGCCAGCAGTTCGGGAGGGCCCGTCGATAAGTACTTC.

The CDR3 is CASSFPGQGSTNEKLFF. CDR3 nucleotides: TGCGCCAGCAGTTTTCCGGGACAGGGTTCTACTAATGAAAAACTGTTTTTT. This chain joins TRBV4-1 and TRBJ1-4; 9 bases fit TRBD1. V dropped 6 bases and J dropped 2; count of bases not matched to a gene: 10. Germline values: CDR1 MGHRA, CDR2 YSYEKL. The CDR3 consists of 17 residues.

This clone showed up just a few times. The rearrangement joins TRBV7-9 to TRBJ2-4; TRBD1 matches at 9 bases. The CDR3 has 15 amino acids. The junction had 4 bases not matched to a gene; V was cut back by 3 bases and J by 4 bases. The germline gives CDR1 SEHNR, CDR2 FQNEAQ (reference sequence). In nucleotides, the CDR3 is TGTGCCAGCAGCTTGGGTGGGACAGGGAAAAACATTCAGTACTTC. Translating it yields CASSLGGTGKNIQYF.